This TCR beta chain comes out of a study of blood T cells in healthy people across ages. A sample-barcoded 5' primer and a J-beta primer mix were used in a second PCR of roughly 7 to 11 cycles. TCRdb itself ran the 5' RACE reads through MiXCR, one entry per CDR3 protein. This repertoire shows fewer than 1 million distinct CDR3 sequences, 40% to 50% found once; its top ten account for roughly 19%. Germline assignment: CDR1 LNHNV and CDR2 YYDKDF (reference sequence). Trimming left V 2 bases short and J 6 bases short, with 2 bases between. This CDR3 spans 12 amino acids. Extracted total RNA amounted to at least 5.5 micrograms for each sample.

The source material was blood. The receptor was isolated from a man aged 60 to 69 in good health. This chain links TRBV15 with TRBJ1-6; D is ambiguous. This CDR3 is CATSRLNSPLHF. The CDR3 DNA is TGTGCCACCAGCAGACTTAATTCACCCCTCCACTTT.